This T cell receptor (beta chain) emerged from a study of blood T cell repertoires in COVID-19 (dated by TCRdb to the early 2020s). Regarding the complete study: Samples covering the acute and convalescent phases of COVID-19 were provided by collaborators in the United States, Italy and Spain. The material from the prospective study consisted of cDNA or gDNA derived from T cells, B-cell-depleted T cells, or PBMCs. Subjects who had been exposed to COVID-19, were actively infected with it, or had recovered from it provided the deeply sampled blood TCRbeta repertoires that made up the dataset. The repertoires were released in a freely available public database meant as a resource for research on the immune response to SARS-CoV-2. The samples were drawn from the first 160 participants of the ongoing ImmuneRACE study and from more than 1,000 subjects provided by 6 global collaborators. Nearly every sample came with metadata listing a de-identified subject ID, COVID-19 status, age in years and sex. Where available, HLA class I and class II types were obtained from metadata supplied by the sample provider rather than from assay-based typing.

Compared with germline, V lacks 8 bases and J lacks 2 bases; bases without a gene match: 7. The CDR3, from cysteine to phenylalanine, totals 14 residues. Of all the DNA, just the CDR3 is kept, 42 bases in frame from base 1. TCRbeta CDR3 regions were amplified from genomic DNA using the immunoSEQ Assay, a bias-controlled multiplex PCR. The original methods were these. The number of nucleated cells in each sample was estimated by amplification of reference gene primers within the assay. To quantify the absolute abundance of each unique TCRbeta CDR3 rearrangement, sequence reads were collapsed and filtered. For each sample, productive Simpson clonality was calculated as the square root of Simpson's diversity index across productive rearrangements. The source is immuneACCESS, and TCRdb retained only in-frame sequences with V and J called. Part of the clones is not carried over; for the studies checked, unresolved V genes explain less than half of this, and the remainder is unexplained. The V and J calls and clone size come from that table; D and trimming were worked out from the DNA. The sample table shows fewer than 250,000 clones, and approximately 88% are seen once. The ten top clones hold under 7% of the sample.

General findings and caveats noted by the study authors: Clinical and demographic metadata were provided uncurated, with the amount varying by source and participant.

A second Seattle source provided samples from volunteer blood donors who had recovered from COVID-19. The collaborating institutions used their own protocols to collect whole blood in K2EDTA tubes. Collaborator samples were shipped for TCRbeta analysis as frozen whole blood, isolated PBMCs, or DNA extracted from either sample type. About this clone: Its antigen is unknown. No base quality values were provided; no much bigger clone lies one nucleotide off.

The sequencing sample was made of peripheral blood. The TCR originated in a man aged 55 to 69 who had recovered from COVID-19. The sequence joins TRBV23-1 to TRBJ2-3; TRBD2 aligns with 7 central bases. TRBV23-1 is an ORF, with its function uncertain. The DNA reads as follows: TGCGCCAGCCCTAGCGGACGTAACACAGATACGCAGTATTTT. This gives the protein CASPSGRNTDTQYF.